The rows below give T cell receptor beta chains drawn from one sample of a study of T cells in Graves' hyperthyroidism and ophthalmopathy. TCRdb itself ran the multiplex PCR reads through MiXCR, one entry per CDR3 protein. The sample lists approximately 520,000 distinct CDR3 sequences, around a quarter occurring once. Sequencing was performed on blood. These receptors originate from a woman in her twenties or thirties with Graves' ophthalmopathy. Both conserved end residues are part of each CDR3. D genes are given only for firm matches. Size is stated for part of the rows, as once, few or many counts, or as a class when the clone is expanded.

TRBV6-5	TRBJ1-1	many	.	CASSYVADTEAFF	TGTGCCAGCAGTTACGTCGCCGACACTGAAGCTTTCTTT
TRBV24-1	TRBJ2-7	once	.	CATSDRQEVPYEQYF	TGTGCCACCAGTGATAGGCAGGAAGTTCCCTACGAGCAGTACTTC
TRBV11-1	TRBJ2-7	.	TRBD2	CASSVSGTRRTYEQYF	TGTGCCAGCAGCGTTTCCGGGACTAGAAGGACCTACGAGCAGTACTTC
TRBV30	TRBJ2-7	many	TRBD1	CALHTPGTGKYEQYF	TGTGCCTTACATACACCCGGGACAGGGAAGTACGAGCAGTACTTC
TRBV19	TRBJ1-1	many	.	CASSDLTGNTEAFF	TGTGCCAGTAGTGACCTGACAGGGAACACTGAAGCTTTCTTT
TRBV5-1	TRBJ2-7	few	.	CASSLDVGNYEQYF	TGCGCCAGCAGCTTGGACGTAGGGAACTACGAGCAGTACTTC
TRBV12-3/TRBV12-4	TRBJ2-5	few	TRBD1	CASRPGQGGETQYF	TGTGCCAGCAGACCGGGACAGGGCGGGGAGACCCAGTACTTC
TRBV20-1	TRBJ1-1	few	.	CSARRPMNTEAFF	TGCAGTGCTAGGAGACCGATGAACACTGAAGCTTTCTTT
TRBV7-2	TRBJ2-2	many	TRBD2	CASSLSLAGGHPNTGELFF	TGTGCCAGCAGCTTATCGCTAGCGGGGGGCCATCCGAACACCGGGGAGCTGTTTTTT
TRBV6-1	TRBJ1-1	once	TRBD1	CASSSDRVGGNTEAFF	TGTGCCAGCAGCTCCGACAGGGTCGGGGGGAACACTGAAGCTTTCTTT
TRBV20-1	TRBJ1-5	many	.	CSARDIGGFSNQPQHF	TGCAGTGCTAGAGATATAGGAGGGTTTAGCAATCAGCCCCAGCATTTT
TRBV29-1	TRBJ1-2	.	.	CSVTLLTTVDYGYTF	TGCAGCGTGACCCTTCTAACGACAGTTGACTATGGCTACACCTTC
TRBV30	TRBJ1-1	.	.	CACIRGSRRAFF	TGTGCCTGTATTCGGGGCAGTCGTCGAGCTTTCTTT
TRBV7-9	TRBJ1-1	many	.	CASSSWDGTEAFF	TGTGCCAGCAGCTCCTGGGACGGTACTGAAGCTTTCTTT
TRBV6-1	TRBJ2-7	once	TRBD1	CASTRLAGTGMNEQYF	TGTGCCAGCACCCGACTTGCTGGGACAGGGATGAACGAGCAGTACTTC
TRBV15	TRBJ2-5	many	TRBD1	CATSVGGEDETQYF	TGTGCCACCAGCGTAGGGGGCGAGGACGAGACCCAGTACTTC
TRBV6-5	TRBJ2-3	many	.	CASSYSKNKGDTQYF	TGTGCCAGCAGTTACTCGAAAAATAAAGGAGATACGCAGTATTTT
TRBV29-1	TRBJ2-7	many	.	CSAAGQTYEQYF	TGCAGCGCCGCGGGACAGACCTACGAGCAGTACTTC
TRBV12-3/TRBV12-4	TRBJ2-5	many	.	CASRGVYQETQYF	TGTGCCAGCAGGGGGGTGTACCAAGAGACCCAGTACTTC
TRBV12-3/TRBV12-4	TRBJ2-4	many	.	CASRNMATKNIQYF	TGTGCCAGCAGAAACATGGCAACCAAAAACATTCAGTACTTC
TRBV6-1	TRBJ2-7	many	.	CASSPAGPSASYEQYF	TGTGCCAGCAGCCCCGCGGGACCCAGCGCATCCTACGAGCAGTACTTC
TRBV19	TRBJ1-1	many	TRBD1	CATSGTGGIVNTEAFF	TGTGCCACGTCCGGGACAGGGGGCATAGTGAACACTGAAGCTTTCTTT
TRBV12-3/TRBV12-4	TRBJ1-5	few	.	CASTEGGYQPQHF	TGTGCCAGCACCGAAGGGGGTTATCAGCCCCAGCATTTT
TRBV6-5	TRBJ1-1	many	TRBD1	CASRSFTGANTEAFF	TGTGCCAGCAGGTCCTTTACAGGGGCGAACACTGAAGCTTTCTTT
TRBV12-3/TRBV12-4	TRBJ1-2	many	.	CATRPGATGYTF	TGTGCCACCAGGCCGGGGGCAACTGGCTACACCTTC
TRBV29-1	TRBJ2-5	many	.	CSATPGEETQYF	TGCAGCGCCACGCCCGGGGAAGAGACCCAGTACTTC
TRBV2	TRBJ2-5	many	TRBD2	CASREARGGQETQYF	TGTGCCAGCAGAGAAGCCCGGGGGGGCCAAGAGACCCAGTACTTC
TRBV6-1	TRBJ2-2	.	TRBD1	CASTTGQGDTGELFF	TGTGCCAGTACCACCGGACAGGGCGACACCGGGGAGCTGTTTTTT
TRBV24-1	TRBJ2-5	.	TRBD1	CATSGTPRTGEQETQYF	TGTGCCACCAGCGGAACTCCACGGACAGGGGAACAAGAGACCCAGTACTTC
TRBV19	TRBJ1-2	many	.	CGWAYGYTF	TGTGGGTGGGCTTATGGCTACACCTTC
TRBV25-1	TRBJ2-7	.	.	CASSEGGAISYEQYF	TGTGCCAGCAGTGAGGGGGGGGCGATCTCCTACGAGCAGTACTTC
TRBV27	TRBJ2-5	.	TRBD2	CASSSVAGGSETQYF	TGTGCCAGCAGTTCCGTAGCGGGAGGTTCTGAGACCCAGTACTTC
TRBV7-2	TRBJ2-5	many	.	CASSNSYQETQYF	TGTGCCAGCAGCAACTCCTACCAAGAGACCCAGTACTTC
TRBV6-2/TRBV6-3	TRBJ1-5	.	.	CASSRTLNQPQHF	TGTGCCAGCTCTAGGACTTTGAACCAGCCCCAGCATTTT
TRBV6-5	TRBJ1-2	many	TRBD1	CASSYETGSGYTF	TGTGCCAGCAGTTACGAGACAGGGTCCGGCTACACCTTC
TRBV3-1	TRBJ1-2	few	.	CASSQDPGSANYGYTF	TGTGCCAGCAGCCAAGATCCGGGGTCCGCTAACTATGGCTACACCTTC
TRBV14	TRBJ2-5	many	TRBD2	CASSPISGGETQYF	TGTGCCAGCAGCCCGATCAGCGGGGGGGAGACCCAGTACTTC
TRBV6-1	TRBJ2-7	many	.	CASSEARVYEQYF	TGTGCCAGCAGTGAAGCGCGTGTCTACGAGCAGTACTTC
TRBV28	TRBJ2-7	.	TRBD2	CASSEERTSGSGEQYF	TGTGCCAGCAGTGAAGAACGGACTAGCGGGAGTGGCGAGCAGTACTTC
TRBV6-2/TRBV6-3	TRBJ1-5	many	.	CASSYSTPVLGHF	TGTGCCAGCAGTTACTCGACTCCCGTATTGGGGCATTTT
TRBV18	TRBJ1-3	many	.	CASLVGSSGNTIYF	TGTGCCAGCTTAGTCGGGAGCTCTGGAAACACCATATATTTT
TRBV28	TRBJ1-2	.	.	CASSSPLKYNYGYTF	TGTGCCAGCAGTTCCCCTCTAAAGTATAACTATGGCTACACCTTC
TRBV10-3	TRBJ2-5	many	.	CAIGFISGTLQETQYF	TGTGCCATCGGTTTTATCTCAGGCACCCTACAAGAGACCCAGTACTTC
TRBV6-5	TRBJ1-5	.	TRBD1	CASSYSGQLNQPQHF	TGTGCCAGCAGTTACTCGGGACAGCTCAATCAGCCCCAGCATTTT
TRBV29-1	TRBJ1-5	few	.	CSVAENSNQPQHF	TGCAGCGTCGCAGAGAATAGCAATCAGCCCCAGCATTTT
TRBV12-3/TRBV12-4	TRBJ2-7	many	TRBD2	CASSFSGGSEQYF	TGTGCCAGCAGCTTCAGCGGGGGGAGCGAGCAGTACTTC
TRBV6-5	TRBJ2-4	.	.	CASSLVSGPKNIQYF	TGTGCCAGCAGTTTAGTGTCAGGGCCCAAAAACATTCAGTACTTC
TRBV4-2	TRBJ2-7	many	TRBD2	CASSQTSGTYEQYF	TGTGCCAGCAGCCAGACTAGCGGCACCTACGAGCAGTACTTC
TRBV6-2/TRBV6-3	TRBJ1-1	once	TRBD1	CASSYSGTGAVEATEAFF	TGTGCCAGCAGTTACTCCGGGACAGGGGCGGTCGAGGCCACTGAAGCTTTCTTT
TRBV6-2/TRBV6-3	TRBJ2-7	many	.	CASSYNGESSYEQYF	TGTGCCAGCAGTTACAATGGCGAGAGCTCCTACGAGCAGTACTTC